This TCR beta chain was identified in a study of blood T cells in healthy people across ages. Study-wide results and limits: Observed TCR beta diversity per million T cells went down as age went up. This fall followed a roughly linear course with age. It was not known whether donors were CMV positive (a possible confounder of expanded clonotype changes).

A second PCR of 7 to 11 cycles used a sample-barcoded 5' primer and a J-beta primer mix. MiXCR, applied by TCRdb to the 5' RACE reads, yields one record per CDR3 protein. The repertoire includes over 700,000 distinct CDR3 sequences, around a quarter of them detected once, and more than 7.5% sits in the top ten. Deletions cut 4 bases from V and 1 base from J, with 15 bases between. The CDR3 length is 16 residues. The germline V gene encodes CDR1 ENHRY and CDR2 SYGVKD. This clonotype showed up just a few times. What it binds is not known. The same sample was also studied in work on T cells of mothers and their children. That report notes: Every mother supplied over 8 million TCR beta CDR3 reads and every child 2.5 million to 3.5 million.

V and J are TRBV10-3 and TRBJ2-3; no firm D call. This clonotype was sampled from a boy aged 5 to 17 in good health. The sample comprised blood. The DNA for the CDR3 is TGTGCCATCAGTGCGAGTGTTAACGGGCGCACAGATACGCAGTATTTT. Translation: CAISASVNGRTDTQYF.